Listed below are T cell receptor beta chains from one sample, sequenced in a study of CXCR3-negative and CXCR3-positive naive CD8 T cells. TCRdb reprocessed the 5' RACE reads and reports one entry per CDR3 protein, with no DNA. Across roughly 80,000 distinct CDR3 sequences, the top ten clones capture roughly 0.59% of the sample. What was sequenced was naive CXCR3+ CD8+ T cells from blood. The receptors shown here come from a human donor in good health. Some clones in this sample may be carry-over from other donors' samples. The CDR3 runs from the conserved cysteine through the conserved F or W.

V gene: TRBV5-1; CDR3 length: 15; J gene: TRBJ2-7; CDR3 protein: CASSYGVSGGYEQYF
V gene: TRBV6-6; CDR3 length: 12; J gene: TRBJ2-7; CDR3 protein: CASRASGNEQYF
V gene: TRBV2; CDR3 length: 12; J gene: TRBJ2-7; CDR3 protein: CASSPNYYEQYF
V gene: TRBV29-1; CDR3 length: 14; J gene: TRBJ2-7; CDR3 protein: CSVEMAGGNYEQYF
V gene: TRBV4-2; CDR3 length: 14; J gene: TRBJ1-2; CDR3 protein: CASSQAVGSYGYTF
V gene: TRBV29-1; CDR3 length: 16; J gene: TRBJ2-1; CDR3 protein: CSVMGAGREMYNEQFF
V gene: TRBV18; CDR3 length: 14; J gene: TRBJ2-1; CDR3 protein: CASSSQRGDNEQFF
V gene: TRBV6-6; CDR3 length: 12; J gene: TRBJ1-1; CDR3 protein: CASSFINTEAFF
V gene: TRBV29-1; CDR3 length: 15; J gene: TRBJ1-2; CDR3 protein: CSVEGGHPTNYGYTF
V gene: TRBV25-1; CDR3 length: 16; J gene: TRBJ2-5; CDR3 protein: CASSETLQGALETQYF
V gene: TRBV29-1; CDR3 length: 13; J gene: TRBJ2-4; CDR3 protein: CSVDFGGGNIQYF
V gene: TRBV7-6; CDR3 length: 16; J gene: TRBJ2-3; CDR3 protein: CASSLYGQGSADTQYF
V gene: TRBV7-9; CDR3 length: 14; J gene: TRBJ2-2; CDR3 protein: CASTPRADTGELFF
V gene: TRBV4-1; CDR3 length: 13; J gene: TRBJ2-2; CDR3 protein: CASSPSPGGELFF
V gene: TRBV28; CDR3 length: 15; J gene: TRBJ2-7; CDR3 protein: CASSYYRVFPHEQYF
V gene: TRBV29-1; CDR3 length: 12; J gene: TRBJ2-1; CDR3 protein: CSVEDLLGIGIF
V gene: TRBV6-4; CDR3 length: 13; J gene: TRBJ2-2; CDR3 protein: CASSGGATGELFF
V gene: TRBV6-1; CDR3 length: 15; J gene: TRBJ2-3; CDR3 protein: CASSENTGGTDTQYF
V gene: TRBV6-5; CDR3 length: 19; J gene: TRBJ2-7; CDR3 protein: CASSYLYATGGAPNYEQYF
V gene: TRBV2; CDR3 length: 15; J gene: TRBJ2-7; CDR3 protein: CASSGDRGFTYEQYF
V gene: TRBV7-6; CDR3 length: 15; J gene: TRBJ2-1; CDR3 protein: CASSLAGGHSDEQFF
V gene: TRBV18; CDR3 length: 16; J gene: TRBJ1-5; CDR3 protein: CASSPQDAPAGQPQHF
V gene: TRBV7-3; CDR3 length: 14; J gene: TRBJ2-3; CDR3 protein: CASSPVPGTDTQYF
V gene: TRBV19; CDR3 length: 15; J gene: TRBJ1-5; CDR3 protein: CASSMGQTIWEPQHF
V gene: TRBV28; CDR3 length: 16; J gene: TRBJ2-7; CDR3 protein: CASSLGREAPAYEQYF
V gene: TRBV20-1; CDR3 length: 13; J gene: TRBJ2-7; CDR3 protein: CSARRGETYEQYF
V gene: TRBV20-1; CDR3 length: 13; J gene: TRBJ2-5; CDR3 protein: CSAKDTSQETQYF